The 18 T cell receptor beta chains presented below share a single source sample, sequenced in a study of control samples from healthy donors and cancer patients. Data came from immunoSEQ multiplex PCR; TCRdb stores just in-frame clones and leaves some out. The sample holds around 180,000 clones, more than 85% seen once. The sequenced material came from blood. The origin of the receptors is a woman between 40 and 50 years old in good health.

This clone came up a few times. The chain has TRBV18 and TRBJ2-5; 7 bases match TRBD1. Germline CDR1 is KGHSH and CDR2 is LQKENI. This CDR3 contains 13 residues. Unmatched junction bases numbered 3, after V lost 5 bases and J lost 3 bases. This CDR3 reads CASSITGEETQYF. The CDR3 region has the DNA TGTGCCAGCTCAATCACAGGGGAAGAGACCCAGTACTTC.

This chain joins TRBV4-1 and TRBJ1-5, with D hard to call. Trimming pared 5 bases from V and 0 bases from J, leaving 8 bases between. This CDR3 is 14 amino acids long. The germline V gene has CDR1 MGHRA and CDR2 YSYEKL. Here the CDR3 reads CASSRTYSNQPQHF. CDR3 DNA: TGCGCCAGCAGCAGGACGTATAGCAATCAGCCCCAGCATTTT.

The count of this clone is one. The chain's CDR3 is CASSERQVIANSYEQYF. In DNA, the CDR3 is TGTGCCAGCAGTGAAAGACAGGTAATCGCGAACTCCTACGAGCAGTACTTC. The V and J genes are TRBV6-1 and TRBJ2-7, with a possible D match to TRBD1 (6 bases). Germline V gives CDR1 MNHNS, CDR2 SASEGT. The CDR3 runs 17 residues. V gave up 2 bases and J gave up 0 bases, with 17 bases separating them.

The chain links TRBV13 to TRBJ2-3; maybe TRBD2 (5 bases). The CDR3 runs 14 residues. CDR1 is PRHDT, CDR2 FYEKMQ, per germline (reference sequence). Deletions cut 2 bases from V and 1 base from J, with 7 bases between. CDR3 in amino acids: CASSLPGGTDTQYF. CDR3 nucleotide sequence: TGTGCCAGCAGCTTACCCGGGGGCACAGATACGCAGTATTTT. Full variable domain (missing parts from reference TRBV13 and TRBJ2-3): AAGVIQSPRHLIKEKRETATLKCYPIPRHDTVYWYQQGPGQDPQFLISFYEKMQSDKGSIPDRFSAQQFSDYHSELNMSSLELGDSALYFCASSLPGGTDTQYFGPGTRLTVL.

This clone has just one count. The chain uses TRBV10-3 and TRBJ1-1, with 7 bases lining up with TRBD1. Germline loops: CDR1 ENHRY, CDR2 SYGVKD. There are 15 residues in the CDR3. Unmatched junction bases numbered 2, after V lost 0 bases and J lost 1 base. In DNA, the CDR3 is TGTGCCATCAGTGAGTCGGGACAGCAGAACACTGAAGCTTTCTTT. Encoded protein: CAISESGQQNTEAFF.

The chain joins TRBV4-2 to TRBJ2-2, with TRBD1 as a possible D gene (5 bases). There are 17 residues in the CDR3. Trimming left V 0 bases short and J 4 bases short, with 15 bases between. Looked up from germline, CDR1 is LGHNA and CDR2 is YNFKEQ. The CDR3 nucleotides read TGTGCCAGCAGCCAAGATCCCTCAGGGTCGGGCACCGGGGAGCTGTTTTTT. Amino acids: CASSQDPSGSGTGELFF.

The chain joins TRBV11-1 to TRBJ2-3; the D gene is possibly TRBD2 (6 bases). With 1 base removed from V and 2 bases from J, the gap between germline ends came to 10 bases. The CDR3 is 15 amino acids. Germline assignment: CDR1 SGHAT and CDR2 FQDESV (reference sequence). The CDR3 sequence is CASSLVRGSTDTQYF. CDR3 sequence (DNA): TGTGCCAGCAGCTTAGTTCGGGGGTCCACAGATACGCAGTATTTT.

This clone was detected once. J is TRBJ1-2 and V is TRBV2; no clear D gene. CDR1 and CDR2 (germline): SNHLY, FYNNEI. Trimming removed 6 bases from V and 6 bases from J, with 5 bases in between. This CDR3 has 10 residues. The DNA of the CDR3 is TGTGCCAGCAGCGGAGATGGCTACACCTTC. Amino acid sequence: CASSGDGYTF.

This chain connects TRBV27 to TRBJ1-1, with TRBD1 matching over 9 bases. Trimming took 5 bases from V and 1 from J; bases not matched to a gene: 17. CDR1 MNHEY and CDR2 SMNVEV come from the germline V gene (reference sequence). The CDR3 runs to 19 residues. The CDR3 region has the DNA TGTGCCAGCAGTCCCCTACAATTTGGGACAGGGTTTACGAACACTGAAGCTTTCTTT. It codes for CASSPLQFGTGFTNTEAFF.

The chain combines TRBV7-2 with TRBJ2-3, with D maybe TRBD1 (6 bases). The germline V and J ends were trimmed by 5 bases and 6 bases, with 21 bases remaining between them. From germline, CDR1 is SGHTA and CDR2 FQGNSA. The CDR3 covers 16 residues. CDR3 protein: CASSLQGGGGVDTQYF. The CDR3 coding sequence is TGTGCCAGCAGCCTGCAGGGTGGGGGCGGAGTGGATACGCAGTATTTT.

Comment on this clone: At the DNA level, this CDR3 is encoded by other sequences in the same sample as well. This sequence joins TRBV3-1 (or the pseudogene TRBV3-2) and TRBJ2-4, with 7 bases aligning to TRBD1. The CDR3 is 13 amino acids. Trimming cost V 3 bases and J 7 bases; bases outside gene matches: 3. In germline, CDR1 is LGHDT, CDR2 YNNKEL (reference sequence). The CDR3 sequence is CASSQGQLNIQYF. CDR3 coding DNA: TGTGCCAGCAGCCAGGGACAGTTGAACATTCAGTACTTC.

V is TRBV5-4 and J is TRBJ2-5; D is unclear. The CDR3 spans 13 residues. The germline V gene encodes CDR1 SGHNT and CDR2 YYREEE (reference sequence). The V end lost 2 bases, the J end lost 4 bases, and 9 bases lay between the germline ends. This CDR3 is CASSLEPGETQYF. The CDR3 DNA reads as TGTGCCAGCAGCTTAGAGCCCGGAGAGACCCAGTACTTC. The whole variable domain, filled in from reference TRBV5-4 and TRBJ2-5, reads ETGVTQSPTHLIKTRGQQVTLRCSSQSGHNTVSWYQQALGQGPQFIFQYYREEENGRGNFPPRFSGLQFPNYSSELNVNALELDDSALYLCASSLEPGETQYFGPGTRLLVL.

The V call is TRBV19, the J call TRBJ1-5, with D unresolved. V lost 2 bases, J lost 5 bases, and 13 bases lay in between. Germline CDR1 and CDR2: LNHDA and SQIVND (reference sequence). CDR3 length: 15 amino acids. In DNA form, the CDR3 reads TGTGCCAGTAGTATACTGGGCAGCGGCGATCAGCCCCAGCATTTT. Translating it yields CASSILGSGDQPQHF.

The V and J genes are TRBV6-5 and TRBJ2-7; D perhaps matches TRBD2 (5 bases). V lost 10 bases, J lost 2 bases, and 21 bases lay in between. Germline V gene data show CDR1 as MNHEY and CDR2 as SVGAGI. CDR3 length: 15 residues. CDR3 protein: CATTLLGNGAYEQYF. The CDR3 DNA reads as TGTGCCACCACCTTGCTCGGGAACGGAGCCTACGAGCAGTACTTC.

CDR3: CASSPDTQVQYF. DNA for the CDR3: TGTGCCAGCAGTCCGGACACCCAGGTTCAGTACTTC. V usage is TRBV27 and J usage is TRBJ2-4, with D maybe TRBD1 (5 bases). Germline values: CDR1 MNHEY, CDR2 SMNVEV (reference sequence). CDR3 size: 12 residues. The V and J ends lost 5 bases and 11 bases respectively, with 13 bases between them.

The chain uses TRBV7-3 and TRBJ2-7; no clear D gene. Germline V lookup: CDR1 SGHTA, CDR2 FQGTGA. The V and J ends lost 5 bases and 3 bases respectively, with 14 bases between them. The CDR3 has 14 residues. This chain's CDR3 is CASSPDGRGYEQYF. CDR3 DNA: TGTGCCAGCAGCCCGGACGGTCGCGGCTACGAGCAGTACTTC. The entire variable domain, with the rest obtained from reference TRBV7-3 and TRBJ2-7, is as follows: GAGVSQTPSNKVTEKGKYVELRCDPISGHTALYWYRQSLGQGPEFLIYFQGTGAADDSGLPNDRFFAVRPEGSVSTLKIQRTERGDSAVYLCASSPDGRGYEQYFGPGTRLTVT.

The V call is TRBV27, the J call TRBJ2-3; 9 bases map to TRBD2. The CDR3 has 15 residues. J lost 4 bases, V lost 6 bases, and 8 bases had no gene match. The germline V gene has CDR1 MNHEY and CDR2 SMNVEV (reference sequence). In DNA form, the CDR3 reads TGTGCCAGCAGCCCGAGCGGGGGGCCGGCAGATACGCAGTATTTT. Translated, it gives CASSPSGGPADTQYF.

The chain uses TRBV5-1 and TRBJ2-5; no clear D. The CDR3 is 11 amino acids. CDR1 is SGHRS and CDR2 is YFSETQ in the germline V gene. Between the trimmed V and J ends, which lost 0 bases and 5 bases, there was a span of 2 bases. The CDR3 DNA sequence: TGCGCCAGCAGCTTGGCGGAGACCCAGTACTTC. Translating it yields CASSLAETQYF. The variable domain in full, with the rest retrieved from reference TRBV5-1 and TRBJ2-5, is KAGVTQTPRYLIKTRGQQVTLSCSPISGHRSVSWYQQTPGQGLQFLFEYFSETQRNKGNFPGRFSGRQFSNSRSEMNVSTLELGDSALYLCASSLAETQYFGPGTRLLVL.